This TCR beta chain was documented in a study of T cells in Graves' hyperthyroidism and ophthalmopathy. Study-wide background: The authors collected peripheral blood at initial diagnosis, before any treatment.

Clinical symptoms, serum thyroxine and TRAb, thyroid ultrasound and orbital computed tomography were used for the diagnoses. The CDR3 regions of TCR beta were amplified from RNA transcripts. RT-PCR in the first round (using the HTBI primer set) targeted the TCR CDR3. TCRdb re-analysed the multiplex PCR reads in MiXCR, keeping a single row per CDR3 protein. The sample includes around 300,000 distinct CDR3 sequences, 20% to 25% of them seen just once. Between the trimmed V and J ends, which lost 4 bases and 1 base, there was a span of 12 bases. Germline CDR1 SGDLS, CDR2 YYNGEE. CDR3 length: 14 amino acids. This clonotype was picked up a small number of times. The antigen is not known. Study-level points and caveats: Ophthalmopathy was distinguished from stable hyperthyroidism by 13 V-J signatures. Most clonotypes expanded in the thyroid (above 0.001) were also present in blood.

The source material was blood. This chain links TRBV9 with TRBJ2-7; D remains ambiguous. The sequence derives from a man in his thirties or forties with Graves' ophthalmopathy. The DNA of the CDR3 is TGTGCCAGCAGCACTCGACCTACTTCCTACGAGCAGTACTTC. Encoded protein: CASSTRPTSYEQYF.